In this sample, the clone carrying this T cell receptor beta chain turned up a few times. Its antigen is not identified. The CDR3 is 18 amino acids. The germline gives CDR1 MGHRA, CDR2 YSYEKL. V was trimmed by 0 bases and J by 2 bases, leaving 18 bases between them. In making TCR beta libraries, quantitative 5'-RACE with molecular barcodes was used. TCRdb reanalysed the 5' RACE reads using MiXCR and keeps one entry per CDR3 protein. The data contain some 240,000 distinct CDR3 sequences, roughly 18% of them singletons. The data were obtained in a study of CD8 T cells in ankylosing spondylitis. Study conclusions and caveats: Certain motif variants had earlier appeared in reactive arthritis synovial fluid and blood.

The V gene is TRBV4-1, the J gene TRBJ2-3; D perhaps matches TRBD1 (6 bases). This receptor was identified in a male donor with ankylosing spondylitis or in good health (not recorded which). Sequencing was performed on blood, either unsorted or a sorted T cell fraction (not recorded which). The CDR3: CASSQDGVTGDFTDTQYF. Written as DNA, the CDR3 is TGCGCCAGCAGCCAAGATGGGGTGACAGGAGACTTCACAGATACGCAGTATTTT.